The entry below describes one T cell receptor (beta chain). The repertoire was sequenced with immunoSEQ multiplex PCR; TCRdb's copy has only in-frame clones and lacks some. This sample has fewer than 350,000 clones; approximately 91% occur once, and the top ten carry around a tenth. This sample stems from a study of blood T cell repertoires in COVID-19. In the study overall: Specimens from acute and convalescent COVID-19 originated in the United States, Italy and Spain.

Germline-derived CDR1 and CDR2 are SGHTA and FQGNSA. V trimming: 1 base; J trimming: 6 bases; junction bases outside the gene matches: 13. There are 17 residues in the CDR3. The sequence was collected from a woman aged 35 to 49 who had recovered from COVID-19. The V gene is TRBV7-2, the J gene TRBJ2-3, with 7 bases identical to TRBD2. Sequencing was done on a sample of PBMCs or T cells enriched from blood (not recorded which). The CDR3 is CASSLEVRGGLLDTQYF. Written as DNA, the CDR3 is TGTGCCAGCAGCTTAGAGGTTCGCGGGGGTTTACTCGATACGCAGTATTTT.